This T cell receptor (beta chain) is drawn from a study of Ad26.COV2.S vaccination and SARS-CoV-2 variants. This clone was seen only once. Treatment in this sample: around 19 received Ad26.COV2.S at low or high dose, single or two shots; about 5 received placebo; per-sample allocation not given. The samples date from day 63 after the first vaccine or placebo injection. Repertoires were generated with immunoSEQ multiplex PCR, while TCRdb's copy carries only in-frame clones and drops some. The repertoire holds some 420,000 clones, with roughly 88% as singletons. V was clipped by 1 base and J by 2 bases, with 11 bases between them. The CDR3 loop spans 15 amino acids. The germline V gene encodes CDR1 SGHTA and CDR2 FQGNSA.

The source material was peripheral blood, sampled in a trial of Ad26.COV2.S vaccine versus placebo. V and J are TRBV7-2 and TRBJ1-2; tentative D call: TRBD1 (5 bases). The TCR comes from a person between 18 and 65 years old who received the Ad26.COV2.S COVID-19 vaccine or a placebo. The CDR3 sequence is CASSLDGGTNYGYTF. The CDR3 nucleotides are TGTGCCAGCAGCTTAGACGGGGGGACCAACTATGGCTACACCTTC.